This T cell receptor beta chain was sequenced for a study of blood T cell repertoires in COVID-19. Turning to the study itself: Samples representing acute and convalescent COVID-19 were sourced from the United States, Italy and Spain. PBMCs, B-cell-depleted T cells, or T cells were the source of the cDNA or gDNA that made up the material.

The CDR3 length is 14 residues. Trimming cost V 1 base and J 10 bases, with 11 bases left between them. Looked up from germline, CDR1 is LGHDT and CDR2 is YNNKEL (reference sequence). Original processing notes: Using reference gene primer amplification, nucleated cell counts were estimated. Sequencing used immunoSEQ multiplex PCR; TCRdb keeps in-frame clones, though not all of them. Clone size and the V and J calls come from that table; the DNA yielded D and trimming. The sample lists 25,000 to 35,000 clones, approximately 80% occurring once. The genes are TRBV3-1 (or the pseudogene TRBV3-2) and TRBJ1-6; possible D gene TRBD1, 5 bases. The TCR comes from an elderly woman with acute or convalescent COVID-19. The sample taken for sequencing was peripheral blood. CDR3 bases: TGTGCCAGCAGCCAAGGGCCAGGGTACTCACCCCTCCACTTT. This translates into CASSQGPGYSPLHF.